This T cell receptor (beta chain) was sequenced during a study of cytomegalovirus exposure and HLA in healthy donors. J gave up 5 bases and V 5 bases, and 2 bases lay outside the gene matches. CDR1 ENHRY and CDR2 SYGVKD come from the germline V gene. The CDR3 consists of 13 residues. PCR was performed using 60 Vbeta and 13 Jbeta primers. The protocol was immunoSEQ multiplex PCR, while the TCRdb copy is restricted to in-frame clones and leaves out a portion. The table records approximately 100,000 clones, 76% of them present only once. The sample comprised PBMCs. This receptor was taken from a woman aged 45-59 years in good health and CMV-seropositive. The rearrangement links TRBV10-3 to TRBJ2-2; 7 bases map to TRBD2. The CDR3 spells CAISRGDTGELFF. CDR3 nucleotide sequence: TGTGCCATCAGTCGGGGGGATACCGGGGAGCTGTTTTTT.